This T cell receptor (beta chain) was sequenced for a study of cytomegalovirus exposure and HLA in healthy donors. The repertoire was sequenced with immunoSEQ multiplex PCR; TCRdb's copy has only in-frame clones and lacks some. The sample yields 150,000 or so clones, about 82% seen once. There are 16 residues in the CDR3. Germline loops: CDR1 MGHRA, CDR2 YSYEKL. V lost 3 bases and J 5 bases, leaving 16 bases between the germline ends. The chain joins TRBV4-1 to TRBJ1-4; D not certain. Sample: PBMCs. The origin of this receptor is a human donor in good health. The CDR3 sequence: CASSHHREGRNEKLFF. The CDR3 nucleotides read TGCGCCAGCAGCCACCACCGGGAAGGCAGAAATGAAAAACTGTTTTTT.